One sample yielded the 3 T cell receptor beta chains listed below, sequenced in a study of cytotoxic CD8 clonotypes in ibrutinib-treated CLL. The assay was immunoSEQ multiplex PCR, and TCRdb's table has in-frame clones only and misses some. The data contain 150,000 or so clones, about 80% of them singletons. The source was PBMCs, collected after 12 months of ibrutinib treatment. These receptors originate from a human donor with chronic lymphocytic leukemia.

The rearrangement links TRBV11-2 to TRBJ2-7; D tentatively fits TRBD1 or TRBD2 (5 bases each). Germline V lookup: CDR1 SGHAT, CDR2 FQNNGV. The length of the CDR3 is 15 residues. Trimming shortened V by 5 bases and J by 3 bases, and 17 bases separated the two germline ends. The CDR3 coding sequence is TGTGCCAGCAGCCTGACCGGGACCGGTAACTACGAGCAGTACTTC. Protein: CASSLTGTGNYEQYF. Based on the CDR3 plus reference TRBV11-2 and TRBJ2-7, the full variable domain is EAGVAQSPRYKIIEKRQSVAFWCNPISGHATLYWYQQILGQGPKLLIQFQNNGVVDDSQLPKDRFSAERLKGVDSTLKIQPAKLEDSAVYLCASSLTGTGNYEQYFGPGTRLTVT.

The chain combines TRBV9 with TRBJ1-1; TRBD1 aligns across 9 bases. Trimming cost V 4 bases and J 8 bases; bases outside gene matches: 9. The CDR3 is 14 residues long. Germline assignment: CDR1 SGDLS and CDR2 YYNGEE. CDR3 in DNA: TGTGCCAGCAGCACGACAGGGGGAGCCCTAGAAGCTTTCTTT. Protein product: CASSTTGGALEAFF.

Points on this clone: The identical CDR3 is also encoded by other nucleotide sequences in the sample. The V and J genes are TRBV2 and TRBJ2-7; unclear D gene. The germline CDR1 and CDR2 sequences are SNHLY and FYNNEI. V lost 4 bases and J 4 bases, leaving 2 bases between the germline ends. The CDR3 is made up of 10 amino acids. The CDR3 nucleotides read TGTGCCAGCAGTGTATACGAGCAGTACTTC. Protein product: CASSVYEQYF.